The 19 T cell receptor beta chains presented below share a single source sample, sequenced in a study of T-cell memory formation after mild COVID-19. TCRdb reprocessed the 5' RACE reads with MiXCR, giving one entry per CDR3 protein. The data contain around 530,000 distinct CDR3 sequences, roughly 20% of them singletons. The sample consisted of PBMCs or a T cell subset sorted from them (not recorded which). All receptors come from an adult woman who had mild COVID-19 (a few samples of this study predate the infection). Cell type and time point are not known.

This clonotype was counted between two and nine times. The chain carries TRBV20-1 and TRBJ2-3; D may be TRBD2 (6 bases). Per the germline V gene, CDR1 is DFQATT and CDR2 is SNEGSKA (reference sequence). The V and J ends lost 2 bases and 0 bases respectively, with 9 bases between them. The CDR3 runs 14 residues. The CDR3 DNA is TGCAGTGCTAGATATCGGGGGAGCACAGATACGCAGTATTTT. Amino acid sequence: CSARYRGSTDTQYF.

This rearrangement joins TRBV25-1 to TRBJ1-1; TRBD1 matches 7 bases. Losses at the gene ends were 2 bases for V and 0 bases for J; bases not matched to a gene: 12. This CDR3 has 18 amino acids. Germline CDR1 reads MGHDK; CDR2 reads SYGVNS. The CDR3 nucleotides are TGTGCCAGCAGTGAACACCGACCGGGACAGCAATTGAACACTGAAGCTTTCTTT. This translates into CASSEHRPGQQLNTEAFF.

As regards this clonotype: One junction end disagrees with the germline gene, perhaps due to a read error. This chain uses TRBV12-3 or TRBV12-4 with TRBJ1-2; D uncertain. This CDR3 has 11 amino acids. The CDR3 loop reads CASSYPPPLHF. DNA for the CDR3: TGTGCCAGCAGTTACCCCCCCCCTCTACACTTC.

This clonotype was counted many times. This sequence joins TRBV3-1 and TRBJ2-2; D is unclear. This CDR3 region has 11 residues. Germline values: CDR1 LGHDT, CDR2 YNNKEL (reference sequence). The V and J ends lost 3 bases and 4 bases respectively, with 0 bases between them. The CDR3 sequence: CASSHTGELFF. CDR3 DNA: TGTGCCAGCAGCCACACCGGGGAGCTGTTTTTT.

This clonotype was detected a few times. The chain uses TRBV6-2 or TRBV6-3 and TRBJ2-7, with D uncertain. The V and J ends lost 4 bases and 7 bases respectively, with 20 bases between them. Germline CDR1 MNHEY, CDR2 SVGEGT. The CDR3 is made up of 15 amino acids. CDR3 amino acids: CASSWETIRHPEQYF. CDR3 DNA: TGTGCCAGCAGTTGGGAAACAATCAGACACCCGGAGCAGTACTTC.

This clonotype was recorded a few times. The chain employs TRBV4-1 and TRBJ1-2; 9 bases match TRBD1. Germline V lookup: CDR1 MGHRA, CDR2 YSYEKL. After removal of 2 bases from V and 1 base from J, the junction contained 11 bases not matched to a gene. This CDR3 contains 18 residues. The CDR3 DNA follows: TGCGCCAGCAGCCAACCCCCGATGGCGACAGGGGGTAACTATGGCTACACCTTC. It yields the protein CASSQPPMATGGNYGYTF.

This clonotype was found many times. This rearrangement joins TRBV7-9 to TRBJ2-5; no reliable D call. Between the trimmed V and J ends, which lost 5 bases and 4 bases, there was a span of 11 bases. CDR1 and CDR2 from the germline V gene are SEHNR and FQNEAQ (reference sequence). This CDR3 has 13 residues. The CDR3 bases are TGTGCCAGCAGCCCCTCCCCCAGAGAGACCCAGTACTTC. The encoded protein is CASSPSPRETQYF.

The genes are TRBV10-2 and TRBJ2-3; 7 nucleotides align to TRBD2. Germline-derived CDR1 and CDR2 are WSHSY and SAAADI. V trimming: 3 bases; J trimming: 6 bases; junction bases outside the gene matches: 6. The CDR3 has 14 residues. CDR3 in amino acids: CASSEGLGGDTQYF. In nucleotides, the CDR3 is TGCGCCAGCAGTGAAGGACTGGGGGGGGATACGCAGTATTTT.

This clonotype was seen just once. The rearrangement joins TRBV20-1 to TRBJ2-1, with a possible D match to TRBD1 (5 bases). The CDR3 extends over 16 amino acids. Trimming took 1 base from V and 8 from J, leaving 21 bases between them. CDR1 and CDR2 (germline): DFQATT, SNEGSKA (reference sequence). This CDR3 is CSARVGRLTQRDEQFF. The CDR3 DNA reads TGCAGTGCTAGAGTGGGGCGGTTAACACAGCGCGATGAGCAGTTCTTC.

This clonotype appeared a few times. The gene calls are TRBV19 and TRBJ1-1, with a weak D call TRBD1 (6 bases). This CDR3 region has 14 residues. Germline loops: CDR1 LNHDA, CDR2 SQIVND (reference sequence). V was clipped by 7 bases and J by 4 bases, with 16 bases between them. CDR3 residues: CASTSGQIFTEAFF. CDR3 nucleotide sequence: TGTGCCAGTACCTCTGGACAGATTTTCACTGAAGCTTTCTTT.

V is TRBV20-1 and J is TRBJ2-3; D is possibly TRBD2 (6 bases). Between the trimmed V and J ends, which lost 6 bases and 7 bases, there was a span of 23 bases. CDR3 size: 15 residues. Germline assignment: CDR1 DFQATT and CDR2 SNEGSKA (reference sequence). The CDR3 region is CSARPAGGNRNTQYF. In nucleotides, the CDR3 is TGCAGTGCCAGACCGGCCGGGGGTAATAGGAATACGCAGTATTTT.

This chain joins TRBV10-3 and TRBJ2-2, with D unresolved. Trimming shortened V by 7 bases and J by 4 bases, and 13 bases separated the two germline ends. The germline CDR1 and CDR2 sequences are ENHRY and SYGVKD. This CDR3 is built from 14 residues. CDR3: CAITTDPLTGELFF. The CDR3 coding sequence is TGTGCCATCACTACGGATCCTCTCACCGGGGAGCTGTTTTTT.

Only a few counts were recorded for this clonotype. The chain couples TRBV4-3 to TRBJ1-3, with D unresolved. The CDR3 is 13 amino acids. V was shortened by 3 bases and J by 2 bases, with 5 bases between the two germline ends. Germline V lookup: CDR1 LGHNA, CDR2 YSLEER. CDR3 residues: CASSQVPGNTIYF. CDR3 DNA: TGCGCCAGCAGCCAGGTCCCTGGAAACACCATATATTTT.

This clonotype was seen a handful of times. The CDR3 protein is CASSIAGHTEAFF. In DNA, the CDR3 is TGTGCCAGTAGTATCGCTGGACACACTGAAGCTTTCTTT. The chain joins TRBV19 to TRBJ1-1; D remains ambiguous. CDR3 size: 13 residues. The germline gives CDR1 LNHDA, CDR2 SQIVND (reference sequence). V was cut by 3 bases and J by 3 bases, with 8 bases left in between. Looking up the rest from reference TRBV19 and TRBJ1-1 gives the full variable domain: DGGITQSPKYLFRKEGQNVTLSCEQNLNHDAMYWYRQDPGQGLRLIYYSQIVNDFQKGDIAEGYSVSREKKESFPLTVTSAQKNPTAFYLCASSIAGHTEAFFGQGTRLTVV.

The rearrangement joins TRBV24-1 to TRBJ2-1; D uncertain. The germline V gene encodes CDR1 KGHDR and CDR2 SFDVKD. The CDR3 contains 13 residues. V was clipped by 5 bases and J by 2 bases, with 6 bases between them. This chain's CDR3 is CATSARAYNEQFF. DNA for the CDR3: TGTGCCACCAGTGCTCGGGCCTACAATGAGCAGTTCTTC.

This clonotype has just a few counts. This chain uses TRBV10-2 with TRBJ2-1; no definite D call. This CDR3 has 14 amino acids. In germline, CDR1 is WSHSY, CDR2 SAAADI. Trimming took 6 bases from V and 4 from J, leaving 13 bases between them. DNA for the CDR3: TGCGCCAGCAGCTCAACGGCACAGTACAATGAGCAGTTCTTC. Translating it yields CASSSTAQYNEQFF.

This clonotype appeared a few times. J is TRBJ2-7 and V is TRBV5-6; 7 nucleotides agree with TRBD1. CDR3 length equals 18 residues. Looked up from germline, CDR1 is SGHDT and CDR2 is YYEEEE. Trimming took 4 bases from V and 5 from J; bases not matched to a gene: 21. Here the CDR3 reads CASSLRSSGDRRLNEQYF. For the CDR3, the DNA is TGTGCCAGCAGCCTCCGTAGTAGTGGGGACAGACGATTGAACGAGCAGTACTTC.

The V and J genes are TRBV20-1 and TRBJ2-3; 8 bases align to TRBD2. Per the germline V gene, CDR1 is DFQATT and CDR2 is SNEGSKA (reference sequence). With 0 bases clipped from V and 6 bases from J, the junction kept 11 bases outside the gene matches. The CDR3 covers 16 residues. The CDR3 DNA reads as TGCAGTGCTAGAGACGGGAGGCGGGAGGAAGCGGATACGCAGTATTTT. Translated: CSARDGRREEADTQYF.

The V gene is TRBV12-3 or TRBV12-4, the J gene TRBJ2-5, with 10 bases that match TRBD2. This CDR3 comprises 13 residues. V shed 6 bases, J shed 7 bases, and the junction held 5 bases outside the gene matches. Written as DNA, the CDR3 is TGTGCCAGCAGGCTAGCGGGAGTTGGGACCCAGTACTTC. Protein sequence: CASRLAGVGTQYF.